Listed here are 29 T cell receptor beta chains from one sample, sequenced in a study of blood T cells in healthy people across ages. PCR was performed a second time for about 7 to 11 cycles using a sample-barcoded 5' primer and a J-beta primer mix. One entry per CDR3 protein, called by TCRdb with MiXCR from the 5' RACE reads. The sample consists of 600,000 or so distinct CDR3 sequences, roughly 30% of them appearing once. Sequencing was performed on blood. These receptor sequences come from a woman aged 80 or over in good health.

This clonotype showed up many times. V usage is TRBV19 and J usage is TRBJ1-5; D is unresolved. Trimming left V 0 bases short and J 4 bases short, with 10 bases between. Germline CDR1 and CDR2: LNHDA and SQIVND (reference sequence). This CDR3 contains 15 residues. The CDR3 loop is CASSIDHDGNQPQHF. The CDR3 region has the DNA TGTGCCAGTAGTATAGATCATGATGGAAATCAGCCCCAGCATTTT.

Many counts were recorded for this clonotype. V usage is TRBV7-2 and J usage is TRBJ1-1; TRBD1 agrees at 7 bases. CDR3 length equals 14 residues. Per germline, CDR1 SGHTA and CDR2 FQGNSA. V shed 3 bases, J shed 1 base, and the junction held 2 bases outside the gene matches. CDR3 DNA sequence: TGTGCCAGCAGCTTTAGGGGGCAGAACACTGAAGCTTTCTTT. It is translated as CASSFRGQNTEAFF.

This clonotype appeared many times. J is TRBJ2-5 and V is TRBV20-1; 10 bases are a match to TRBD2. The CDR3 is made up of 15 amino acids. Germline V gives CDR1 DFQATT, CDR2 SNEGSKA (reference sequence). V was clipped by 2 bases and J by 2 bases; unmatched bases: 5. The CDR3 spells CSARYGLAVQETQYF. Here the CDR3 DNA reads TGCAGTGCTAGATACGGACTAGCGGTACAAGAGACCCAGTACTTC.

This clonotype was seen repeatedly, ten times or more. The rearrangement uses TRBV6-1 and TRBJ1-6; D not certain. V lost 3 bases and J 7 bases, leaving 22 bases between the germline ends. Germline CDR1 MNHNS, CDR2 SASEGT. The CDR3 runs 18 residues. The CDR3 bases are TGTGCCAGCAGTGAGGTCGGGATAGGGCTACTTATAAATTCACCCCTCCACTTT. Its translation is CASSEVGIGLLINSPLHF.

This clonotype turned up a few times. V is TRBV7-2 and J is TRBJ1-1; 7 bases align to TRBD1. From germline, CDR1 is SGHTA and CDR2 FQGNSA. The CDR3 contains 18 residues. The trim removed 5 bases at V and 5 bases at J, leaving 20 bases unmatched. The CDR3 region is CASSGLMGQTSRGTEAFF. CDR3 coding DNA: TGTGCCAGCAGCGGATTAATGGGACAGACGAGCCGGGGTACTGAAGCTTTCTTT. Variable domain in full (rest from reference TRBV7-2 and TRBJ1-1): GAGVSQSPSNKVTEKGKDVELRCDPISGHTALYWYRQSLGQGLEFLIYFQGNSAPDKSGLPSDRFSAERTGGSVSTLTIQRTQQEDSAVYLCASSGLMGQTSRGTEAFFGQGTRLTVV.

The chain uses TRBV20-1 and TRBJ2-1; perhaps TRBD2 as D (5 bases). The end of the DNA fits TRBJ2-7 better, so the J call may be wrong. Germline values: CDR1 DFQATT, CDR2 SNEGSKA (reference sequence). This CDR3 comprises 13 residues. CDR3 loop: CSAPAPGNNEQYF. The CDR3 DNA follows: TGCAGTGCTCCAGCTCCGGGAAACAATGAGCAGTACTTC.

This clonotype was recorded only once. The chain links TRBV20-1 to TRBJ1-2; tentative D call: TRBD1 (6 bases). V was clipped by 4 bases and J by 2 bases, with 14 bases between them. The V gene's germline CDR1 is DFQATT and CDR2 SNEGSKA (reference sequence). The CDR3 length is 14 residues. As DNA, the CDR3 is TGCAGTGCTATTCAGGACAGCGGAAACTATGGCTACACCTTC. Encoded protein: CSAIQDSGNYGYTF.

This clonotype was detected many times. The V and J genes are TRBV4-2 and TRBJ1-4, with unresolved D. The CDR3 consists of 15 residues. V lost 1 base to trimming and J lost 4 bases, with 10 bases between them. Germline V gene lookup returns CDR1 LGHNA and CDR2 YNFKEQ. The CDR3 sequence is CASSQVNIGNEKLFF. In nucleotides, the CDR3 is TGTGCCAGCAGCCAAGTGAACATAGGTAATGAAAAACTGTTTTTT.

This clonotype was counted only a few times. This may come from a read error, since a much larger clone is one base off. CDR3 region: CASNFQTRELFF. The CDR3 coding sequence is TGTGCCAGCAATTTCCAGACGCGGGAACTGTTTTTT. The V and J genes are TRBV28 and TRBJ1-4; D remains ambiguous. Trimming shortened V by 7 bases and J by 12 bases, and 15 bases separated the two germline ends. Germline CDR1 MDHEN, CDR2 SYDVKM. There are 12 residues in the CDR3. Variable domain in full (rest from reference TRBV28 and TRBJ1-4): DVKVTQSSRYLVKRTGEKVFLECVQDMDHENMFWYRQDPGLGLRLIYFSYDVKMKEKGDIPEGYSVSREKKERFSLILESASTNQTSMYLCASNFQTRELFFGSGTQLSVL.

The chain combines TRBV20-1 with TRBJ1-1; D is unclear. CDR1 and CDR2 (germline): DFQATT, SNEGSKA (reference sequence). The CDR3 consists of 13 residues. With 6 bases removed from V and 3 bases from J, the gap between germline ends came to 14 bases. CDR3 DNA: TGCAGTGCCAGCGCGGGTCGGGACACTGAAGCTTTCTTT. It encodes CSASAGRDTEAFF.

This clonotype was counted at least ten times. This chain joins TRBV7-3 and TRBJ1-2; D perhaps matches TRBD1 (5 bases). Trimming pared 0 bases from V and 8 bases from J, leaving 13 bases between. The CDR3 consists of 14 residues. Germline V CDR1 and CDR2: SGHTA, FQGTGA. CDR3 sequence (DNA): TGTGCCAGCAGCTTAACTAATGCGGGGGTGGGCTACACCTTC. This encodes CASSLTNAGVGYTF.

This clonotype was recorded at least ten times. The CDR3 DNA is TGTGCCAGCAGAGACTGGGCGGGAGAGACCCAGTACTTC. Protein: CASRDWAGETQYF. The V gene is TRBV27, the J gene TRBJ2-5; possibly TRBD2 for D (5 bases). The CDR3 runs to 13 residues. V was clipped by 6 bases and J by 4 bases, with 12 bases between them. CDR1 is MNHEY and CDR2 is SMNVEV in the germline V gene (reference sequence).

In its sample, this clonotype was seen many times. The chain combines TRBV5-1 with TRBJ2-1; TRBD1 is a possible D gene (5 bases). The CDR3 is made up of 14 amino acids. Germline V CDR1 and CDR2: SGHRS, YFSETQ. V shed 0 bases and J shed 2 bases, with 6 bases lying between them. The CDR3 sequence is CASSLGQTYNEQFF. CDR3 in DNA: TGCGCCAGCAGCTTGGGACAGACCTACAATGAGCAGTTCTTC.

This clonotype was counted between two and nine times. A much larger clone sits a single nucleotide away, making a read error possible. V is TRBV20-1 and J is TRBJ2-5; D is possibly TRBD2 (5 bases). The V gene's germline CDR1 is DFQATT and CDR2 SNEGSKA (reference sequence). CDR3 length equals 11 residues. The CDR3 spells CSTRPGETQYF. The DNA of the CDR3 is TGCAGTACTAGGCCAGGAGAGACCCAGTACTTC.

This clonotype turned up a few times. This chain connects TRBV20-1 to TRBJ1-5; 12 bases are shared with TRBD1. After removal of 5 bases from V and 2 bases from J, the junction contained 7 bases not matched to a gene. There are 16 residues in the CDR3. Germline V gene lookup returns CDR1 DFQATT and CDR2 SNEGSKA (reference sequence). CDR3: CSAPGQGAWGNQPQHF. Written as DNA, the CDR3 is TGCAGTGCTCCGGGACAGGGGGCTTGGGGCAATCAGCCCCAGCATTTT.

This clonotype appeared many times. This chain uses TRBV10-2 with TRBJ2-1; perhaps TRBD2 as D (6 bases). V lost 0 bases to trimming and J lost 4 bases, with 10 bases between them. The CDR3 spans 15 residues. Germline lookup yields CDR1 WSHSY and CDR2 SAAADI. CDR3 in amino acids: CASSESGDWYNEQFF. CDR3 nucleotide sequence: TGCGCCAGCAGTGAGTCTGGGGACTGGTACAATGAGCAGTTCTTC.

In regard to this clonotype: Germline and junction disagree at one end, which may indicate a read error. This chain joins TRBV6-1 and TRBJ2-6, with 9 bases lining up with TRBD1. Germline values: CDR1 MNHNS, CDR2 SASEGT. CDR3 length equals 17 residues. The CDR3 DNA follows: TGTGCCAGCAGTGATACAGGGGGCAGAGTGGGGGCCAACGCCCTGACTTTC. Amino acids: CASSDTGGRVGANALTF.

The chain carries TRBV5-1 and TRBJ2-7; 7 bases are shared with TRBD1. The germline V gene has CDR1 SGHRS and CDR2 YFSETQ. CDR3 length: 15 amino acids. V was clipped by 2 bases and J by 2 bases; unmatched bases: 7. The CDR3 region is CASSFGTERTYEQYF. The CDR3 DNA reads TGCGCCAGCAGCTTCGGGACAGAGCGTACCTACGAGCAGTACTTC.

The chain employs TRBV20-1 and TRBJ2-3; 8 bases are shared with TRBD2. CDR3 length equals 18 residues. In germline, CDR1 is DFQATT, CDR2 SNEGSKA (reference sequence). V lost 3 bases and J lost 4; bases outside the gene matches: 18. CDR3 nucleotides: TGCAGTGCTAGTGCTACTAGCGGCGGGGACTTTGGCGCAGATACGCAGTATTTT. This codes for CSASATSGGDFGADTQYF.

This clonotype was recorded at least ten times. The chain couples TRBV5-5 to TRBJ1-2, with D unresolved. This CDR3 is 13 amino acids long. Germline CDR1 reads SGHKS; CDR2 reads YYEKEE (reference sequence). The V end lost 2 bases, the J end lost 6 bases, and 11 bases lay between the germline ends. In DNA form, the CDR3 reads TGTGCCAGCAGCTTTAGAGTGAGAGATGGCTACACCTTC. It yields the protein CASSFRVRDGYTF.

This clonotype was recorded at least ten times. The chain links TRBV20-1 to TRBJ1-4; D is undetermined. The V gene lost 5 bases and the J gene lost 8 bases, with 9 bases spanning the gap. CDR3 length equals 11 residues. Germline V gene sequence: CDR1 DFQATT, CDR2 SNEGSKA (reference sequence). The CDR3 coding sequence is TGCAGTGCTGATCGAAGAGAAAAACTGTTTTTT. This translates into CSADRREKLFF.

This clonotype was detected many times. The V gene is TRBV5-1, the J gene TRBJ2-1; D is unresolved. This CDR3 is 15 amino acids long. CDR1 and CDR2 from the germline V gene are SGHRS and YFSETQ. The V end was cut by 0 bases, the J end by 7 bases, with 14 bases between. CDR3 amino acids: CASSLDGLGWNEQFF. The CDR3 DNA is TGCGCCAGCAGCTTGGATGGGCTGGGGTGGAATGAGCAGTTCTTC.

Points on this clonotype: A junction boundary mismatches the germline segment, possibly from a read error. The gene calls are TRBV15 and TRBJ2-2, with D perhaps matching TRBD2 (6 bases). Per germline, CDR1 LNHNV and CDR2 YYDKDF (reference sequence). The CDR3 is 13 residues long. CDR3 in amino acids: CATSRRTTGERFF. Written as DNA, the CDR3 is TGTGCCACCAGCAGAAGGACTACCGGGGAGCGGTTTTTT.

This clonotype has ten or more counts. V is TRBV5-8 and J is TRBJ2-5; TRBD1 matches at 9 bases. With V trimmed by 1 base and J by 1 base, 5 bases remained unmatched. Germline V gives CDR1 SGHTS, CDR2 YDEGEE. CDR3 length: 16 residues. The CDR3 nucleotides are TGTGCCAGCAGCTTGAACAGGGGGCCCATCCAAGAGACCCAGTACTTC. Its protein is CASSLNRGPIQETQYF.

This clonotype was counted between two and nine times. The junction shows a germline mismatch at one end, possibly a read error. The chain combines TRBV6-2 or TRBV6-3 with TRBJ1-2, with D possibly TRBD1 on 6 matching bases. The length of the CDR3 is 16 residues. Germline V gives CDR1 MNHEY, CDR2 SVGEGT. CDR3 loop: CTSSYFGGSANYGYTF. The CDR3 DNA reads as TGTACCAGCAGTTACTTCGGGGGCTCAGCTAACTATGGCTACACCTTC.

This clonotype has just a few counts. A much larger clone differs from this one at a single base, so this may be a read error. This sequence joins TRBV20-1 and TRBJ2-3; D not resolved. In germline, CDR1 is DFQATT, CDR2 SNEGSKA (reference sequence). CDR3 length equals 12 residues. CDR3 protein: CSALGRTDMQYF. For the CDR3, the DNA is TGCAGTGCCCTTGGACGCACAGATATGCAGTATTTT.

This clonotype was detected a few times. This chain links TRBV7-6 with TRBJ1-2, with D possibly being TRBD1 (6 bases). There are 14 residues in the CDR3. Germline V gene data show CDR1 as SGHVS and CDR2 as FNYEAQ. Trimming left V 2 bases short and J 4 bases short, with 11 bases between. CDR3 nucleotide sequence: TGTGCCAGCAGCTTAAATGCAGGGGCCTATGGCTACACCTTC. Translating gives CASSLNAGAYGYTF.

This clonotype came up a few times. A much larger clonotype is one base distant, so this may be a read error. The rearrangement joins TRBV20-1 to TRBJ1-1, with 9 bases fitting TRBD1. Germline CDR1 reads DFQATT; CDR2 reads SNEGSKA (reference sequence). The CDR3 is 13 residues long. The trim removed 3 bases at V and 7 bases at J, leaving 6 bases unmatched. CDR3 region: CSARGTGRGEAFF. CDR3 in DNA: TGCAGTGCTAGGGGGACAGGGCGGGGTGAAGCTTTCTTT.

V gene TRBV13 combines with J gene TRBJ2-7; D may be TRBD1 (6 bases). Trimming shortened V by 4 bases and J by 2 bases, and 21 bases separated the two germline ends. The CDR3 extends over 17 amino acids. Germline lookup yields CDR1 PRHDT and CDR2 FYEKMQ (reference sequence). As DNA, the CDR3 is TGTGCCAGCAGCTCCGCCGCCAGGACCTCAGGGGCCTACGAGCAGTACTTC. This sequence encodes CASSSAARTSGAYEQYF.